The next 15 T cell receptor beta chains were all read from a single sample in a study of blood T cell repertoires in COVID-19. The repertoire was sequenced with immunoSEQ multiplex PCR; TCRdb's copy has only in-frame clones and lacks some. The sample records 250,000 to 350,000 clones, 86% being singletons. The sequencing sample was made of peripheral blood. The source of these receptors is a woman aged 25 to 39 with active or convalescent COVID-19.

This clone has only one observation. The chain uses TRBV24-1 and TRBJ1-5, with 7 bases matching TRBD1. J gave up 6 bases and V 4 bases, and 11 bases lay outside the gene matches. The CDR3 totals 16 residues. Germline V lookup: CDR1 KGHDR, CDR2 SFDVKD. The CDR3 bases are TGTGCCACCAGTGACACCGACGAACCAGGGGGTCAGCCCCAGCATTTT. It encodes CATSDTDEPGGQPQHF.

CDR3 sequence (DNA): TGTGCCAGCAGCTCGTCACCGAGGGGAGGAATCGGTCAGCCCCAGCATTTT. It is translated as CASSSSPRGGIGQPQHF. The chain combines TRBV7-2 with TRBJ1-5; a possible D gene is TRBD1 (5 bases). Trimming took 4 bases from V and 6 from J, leaving 22 bases between them. Germline CDR1 is SGHTA and CDR2 is FQGNSA. The CDR3 is 17 amino acids.

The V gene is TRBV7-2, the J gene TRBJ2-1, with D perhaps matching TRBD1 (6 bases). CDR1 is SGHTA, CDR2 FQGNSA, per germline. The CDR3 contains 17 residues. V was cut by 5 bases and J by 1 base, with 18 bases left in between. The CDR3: CASSLRNRAVSYNEQFF. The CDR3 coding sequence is TGTGCCAGCAGCCTCCGCAACAGGGCGGTGTCCTACAATGAGCAGTTCTTC.

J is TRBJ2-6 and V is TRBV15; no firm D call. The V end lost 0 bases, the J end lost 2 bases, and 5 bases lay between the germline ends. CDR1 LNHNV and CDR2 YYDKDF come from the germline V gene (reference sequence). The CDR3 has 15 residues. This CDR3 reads CATSRDLPGANVLTF. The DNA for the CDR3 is TGTGCCACCAGCAGAGATCTTCCTGGGGCCAACGTCCTGACTTTC.

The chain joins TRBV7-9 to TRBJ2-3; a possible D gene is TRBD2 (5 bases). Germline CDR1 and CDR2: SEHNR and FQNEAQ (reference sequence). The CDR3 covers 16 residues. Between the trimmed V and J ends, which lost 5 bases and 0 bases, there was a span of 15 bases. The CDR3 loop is CASSPEGGGSTDTQYF. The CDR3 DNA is TGTGCCAGCAGCCCCGAGGGTGGCGGGAGCACAGATACGCAGTATTTT.

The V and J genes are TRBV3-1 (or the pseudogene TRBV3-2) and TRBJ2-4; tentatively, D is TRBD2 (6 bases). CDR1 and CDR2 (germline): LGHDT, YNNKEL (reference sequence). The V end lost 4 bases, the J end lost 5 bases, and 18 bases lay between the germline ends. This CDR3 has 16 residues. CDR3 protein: CASSPRRAAYQNIQYF. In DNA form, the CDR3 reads TGTGCCAGCAGCCCAAGGAGGGCAGCTTACCAAAACATTCAGTACTTC.

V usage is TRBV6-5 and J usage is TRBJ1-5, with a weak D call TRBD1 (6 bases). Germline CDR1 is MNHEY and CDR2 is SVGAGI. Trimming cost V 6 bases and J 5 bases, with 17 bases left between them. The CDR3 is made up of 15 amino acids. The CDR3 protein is CASSSFKGVDQPQHF. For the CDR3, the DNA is TGTGCCAGCAGCTCCTTTAAGGGGGTGGATCAGCCCCAGCATTTT.

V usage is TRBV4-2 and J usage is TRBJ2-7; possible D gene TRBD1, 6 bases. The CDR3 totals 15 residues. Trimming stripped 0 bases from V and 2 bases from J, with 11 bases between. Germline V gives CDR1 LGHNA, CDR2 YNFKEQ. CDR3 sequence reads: CASSQDQDRAYEQYF. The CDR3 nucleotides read TGTGCCAGCAGCCAAGATCAGGACAGAGCCTACGAGCAGTACTTC.

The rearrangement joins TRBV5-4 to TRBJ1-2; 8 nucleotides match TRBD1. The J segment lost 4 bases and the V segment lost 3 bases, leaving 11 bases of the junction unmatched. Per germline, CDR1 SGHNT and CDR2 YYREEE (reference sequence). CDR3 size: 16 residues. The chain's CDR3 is CASSSSSAGGIYGYTF. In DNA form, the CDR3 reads TGTGCCAGCAGCTCCAGTTCTGCAGGGGGCATCTATGGCTACACCTTC. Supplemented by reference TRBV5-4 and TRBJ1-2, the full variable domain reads ETGVTQSPTHLIKTRGQQVTLRCSSQSGHNTVSWYQQALGQGPQFIFQYYREEENGRGNFPPRFSGLQFPNYSSELNVNALELDDSALYLCASSSSSAGGIYGYTFGSGTRLTVV.

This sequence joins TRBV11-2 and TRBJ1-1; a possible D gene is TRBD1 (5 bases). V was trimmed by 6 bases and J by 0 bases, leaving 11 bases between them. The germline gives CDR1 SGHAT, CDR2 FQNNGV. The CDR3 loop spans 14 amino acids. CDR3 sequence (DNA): TGTGCCAGCAGATCCCAGGGATTGAACACTGAAGCTTTCTTT. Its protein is CASRSQGLNTEAFF. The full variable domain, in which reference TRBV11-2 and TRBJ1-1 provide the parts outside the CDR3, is EAGVAQSPRYKIIEKRQSVAFWCNPISGHATLYWYQQILGQGPKLLIQFQNNGVVDDSQLPKDRFSAERLKGVDSTLKIQPAKLEDSAVYLCASRSQGLNTEAFFGQGTRLTVV.

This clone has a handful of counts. For the CDR3, the DNA is TGTGCCAGCAGCCAAGGGGCTCCTGAATACAATGAGCAGTTCTTC. It translates to CASSQGAPEYNEQFF. This sequence joins TRBV14 and TRBJ2-1; D unresolved. This CDR3 is 15 amino acids long. Trimming removed 1 base at V and 4 bases at J, with 11 bases between. Per the germline V gene, CDR1 is SGHDN and CDR2 is FVKESK.

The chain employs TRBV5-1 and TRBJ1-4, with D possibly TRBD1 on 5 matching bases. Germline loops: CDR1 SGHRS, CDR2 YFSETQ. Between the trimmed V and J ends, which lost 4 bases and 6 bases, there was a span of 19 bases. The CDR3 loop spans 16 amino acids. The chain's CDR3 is CASSALGGGMDEKLFF. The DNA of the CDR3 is TGCGCCAGCAGCGCCTTGGGGGGAGGGATGGATGAAAAACTGTTTTTT.

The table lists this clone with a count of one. CDR3 DNA: TGTGCCAGCAGCTTACGGGGGTACGGCTATGGCTACACCTTC. Protein sequence: CASSLRGYGYGYTF. The chain employs TRBV7-9 and TRBJ1-2; TRBD1 is a possible D gene (5 bases). Trimming took 2 bases from V and 4 from J, leaving 11 bases between them. The CDR3 spans 14 residues. Germline CDR1 SEHNR, CDR2 FQNEAQ (reference sequence).

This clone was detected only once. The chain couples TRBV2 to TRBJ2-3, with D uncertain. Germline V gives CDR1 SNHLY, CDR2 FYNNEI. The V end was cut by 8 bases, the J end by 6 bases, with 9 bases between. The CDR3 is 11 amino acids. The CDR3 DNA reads TGTGCCAGCGGGTTCGGGGATACGCAGTATTTT. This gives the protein CASGFGDTQYF.

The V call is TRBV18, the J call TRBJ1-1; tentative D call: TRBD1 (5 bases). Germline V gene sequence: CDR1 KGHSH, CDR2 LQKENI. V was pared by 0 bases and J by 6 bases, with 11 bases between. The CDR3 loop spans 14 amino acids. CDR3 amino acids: CASSPPGGRAEAFF. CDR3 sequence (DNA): TGTGCCAGCTCACCACCGGGGGGGAGGGCTGAAGCTTTCTTT.